This T cell receptor (beta chain) was recovered during a study of cytomegalovirus exposure and HLA in healthy donors. Primers for the PCR totalled 60 Vbeta and 13 Jbeta. The table came from immunoSEQ multiplex PCR; TCRdb's copy has only in-frame clones and leaves some out. The repertoire includes around 140,000 clones, 76% of them detected once, and roughly 1.8% sits in the top ten. The V segment lost 5 bases and the J segment 15 bases; nucleotides outside the gene matches: 12. This CDR3 spans 14 amino acids. Per germline, CDR1 LNHDA and CDR2 SQIVND (reference sequence). The chain recombines TRBV19 with TRBJ2-4, with 11 positions matching TRBD2. This clonotype originated in a female donor in good health and CMV-seropositive. Input material: PBMCs. The DNA for the CDR3 is TGTGCCAGTAGTTTCGATTCAACTAGCGGGAGAGTGTACTTC. Translating it yields CASSFDSTSGRVYF.